A selection of T cell receptor beta chains follows, all from one sample in a study of regulatory T cells in long-lasting Graves disease. TCRdb reprocessed the multiplex PCR reads via MiXCR and lists one record per CDR3 protein. The sample has about 460,000 distinct CDR3 sequences, around 15% seen once; the top ten hold approximately 17%. The sample was also linked to a second study, of T cells in Graves' hyperthyroidism and ophthalmopathy.

Sequenced material: peripheral blood mononuclear cells (PBMCs), taken at new diagnosis, from a patient treated with antithyroid drugs. The source of these receptors is a woman between 45 and 65 years old with Graves disease. CDR3s include the opening cysteine and the closing phenylalanine or tryptophan. A D gene is named only where the DNA matches it firmly. Size values are once, few and many counts, or a class for expanded clones, and some rows have none.

v_call	cdr3_length	j_call	clone_size	d_call	cdr3_aa	cdr3_nt
TRBV9	15	TRBJ2-7	.	TRBD1	CASSLQGAPPYEQYF	TGTGCCAGCAGTCTCCAGGGGGCCCCACCCTACGAGCAGTACTTC
TRBV10-3	14	TRBJ1-2	few	.	CAIQPRGVSYGYTF	TGTGCCATCCAACCGCGGGGGGTGAGCTATGGCTACACCTTC
TRBV11-2	15	TRBJ2-1	many	TRBD1	CASRRLGQGYNEQFF	TGTGCCAGCAGACGGCTGGGACAGGGATACAATGAGCAGTTCTTC
TRBV30	14	TRBJ1-1	many	.	CAWRSGVPNTEAFF	TGTGCCTGGAGATCGGGGGTACCGAACACTGAAGCTTTCTTT
TRBV12-3/TRBV12-4	13	TRBJ2-7	many	.	CASSLDPSYEQYF	TGTGCCAGCAGCTTAGATCCCAGCTACGAGCAGTACTTC
TRBV20-1	13	TRBJ2-7	many	.	CSASLESSYEQYF	TGCAGTGCGTCACTAGAGAGCTCCTACGAGCAGTACTTC
TRBV7-2	15	TRBJ2-7	many	TRBD1	CASTSGQGKYYEQYF	TGTGCCAGCACCTCGGGACAGGGCAAATACTACGAGCAGTACTTC
TRBV6-2/TRBV6-3	16	TRBJ2-1	many	TRBD2	CASRALAGVGYNEQFF	TGTGCCAGCAGGGCCCTAGCGGGAGTTGGATACAATGAGCAGTTCTTC
TRBV20-1	14	TRBJ1-6	few	.	CSARDVGTGGTLHF	TGCAGTGCTAGAGATGTCGGCACCGGGGGAACCCTCCACTTT
TRBV2	13	TRBJ1-1	many	.	CASSPTRNTEAFF	TGTGCCAGCAGCCCTACGAGGAACACTGAAGCTTTCTTT
TRBV20-1	14	TRBJ2-5	many	TRBD2	CSARTGTSVETQYF	TGCAGTGCGAGAACCGGGACTAGCGTAGAGACCCAGTACTTC
TRBV6-1	14	TRBJ2-7	few	TRBD1	CASSAGTGRYEQYF	TGTGCCAGCAGTGCCGGGACAGGACGCTACGAGCAGTACTTC
TRBV24-1	16	TRBJ2-7	many	TRBD2	CATSDGWTSGRDEQYF	TGTGCCACCAGTGATGGATGGACTAGCGGGAGGGACGAGCAGTACTTC
TRBV5-1	14	TRBJ2-7	few	TRBD1	CASSLQGADYEQYF	TGCGCCAGCAGCTTACAGGGGGCTGACTACGAGCAGTACTTC
TRBV6-1	16	TRBJ2-1	few	TRBD2	CASFFARDSGNNEQSF	TGTGCCAGCTTTTTTGCCCGTGATAGCGGGAACAACGAGCAGTCCTTC
TRBV20-1	11	TRBJ1-2	.	.	CSVRPGAGYTF	TGCAGTGTCCGCCCAGGGGCTGGCTACACCTTC
TRBV2	16	TRBJ1-6	few	TRBD1	CASSHVQGADNSPLHF	TGTGCCAGCAGCCATGTCCAGGGGGCTGATAATTCACCCCTCCACTTT
TRBV29-1	13	TRBJ1-2	.	TRBD1	CSVRTGIFYGYTF	TGCAGCGTTCGGACAGGGATCTTCTATGGCTACACCTTC
TRBV19	16	TRBJ2-3	few	TRBD2	CASSTLWAGVADTQYF	TGTGCCAGTAGTACGCTCTGGGCGGGAGTAGCAGATACGCAGTATTTT
TRBV4-2	14	TRBJ2-7	few	TRBD2	CASRLAGGSYEQYF	TGTGCCAGCAGGCTAGCGGGAGGGTCCTACGAGCAGTACTTC